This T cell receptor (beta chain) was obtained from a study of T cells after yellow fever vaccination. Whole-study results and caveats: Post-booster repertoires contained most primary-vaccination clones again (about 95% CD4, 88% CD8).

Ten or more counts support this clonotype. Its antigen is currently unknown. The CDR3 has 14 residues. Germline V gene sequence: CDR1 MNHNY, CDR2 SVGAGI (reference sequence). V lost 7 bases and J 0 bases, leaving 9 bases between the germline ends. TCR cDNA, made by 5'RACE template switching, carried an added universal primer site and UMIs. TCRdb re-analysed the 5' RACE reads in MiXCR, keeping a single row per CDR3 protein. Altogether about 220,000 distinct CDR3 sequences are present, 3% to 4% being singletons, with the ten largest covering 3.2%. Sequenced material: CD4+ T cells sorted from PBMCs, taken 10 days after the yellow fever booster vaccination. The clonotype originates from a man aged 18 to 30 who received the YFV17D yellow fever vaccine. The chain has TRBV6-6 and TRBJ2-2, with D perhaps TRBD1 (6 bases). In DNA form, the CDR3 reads TGTGCCAGCACCGACAGGCCGAACACCGGGGAGCTGTTTTTT. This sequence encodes CASTDRPNTGELFF.